This TCR beta chain came from a study of neoadjuvant anti-PD-1 for oral cavity cancer. Study background: Most patients had three to four biweekly doses of 3 mg/kg nivolumab before resection. Around day 43, patients without progression received a fourth nivolumab dose before surgery.

Regarding time point: after neoadjuvant nivolumab, at surgical resection. These oral cavity squamous cell carcinomas were HPV-negative and locally advanced. Sequencing used immunoSEQ multiplex PCR; TCRdb keeps in-frame clones, though not all of them. The sample has 73,000 or so clones; about 85% are singletons. Sequencing used PBMCs, obtained after nivolumab (anti-PD-1) treatment. This TCR derives from a person aged 35-80 years with oral cavity squamous cell carcinoma.

This CDR3 is CASSWDRGLYEQYF. DNA for the CDR3: TGTGCCAGCAGCTGGGACAGGGGGCTATACGAGCAGTACTTC. The chain is built from TRBV7-2 and TRBJ2-7, with 12 bases lining up with TRBD1. The germline V gene has CDR1 SGHTA and CDR2 FQGNSA. Unmatched junction bases numbered 2, after V lost 4 bases and J lost 4 bases. There are 14 residues in the CDR3.